A selection of T cell receptor beta chains follows, all from one sample in a study of blood T cell repertoires in COVID-19. Data came from immunoSEQ multiplex PCR; TCRdb stores just in-frame clones and leaves some out. The table includes fewer than 250,000 clones, about four fifths detected once. Sequencing input: PBMCs or T cells enriched from blood (not recorded which). The receptors were sampled from a woman aged 50 to 65 who had been exposed to COVID-19. Each CDR3 is given with its conserved first and last residue. A D gene is named only where the DNA matches it firmly. Expanded clones get a size class; other rows say once, few or many, or leave the size out.

j_gene	v_gene	abundance	d_gene	CDR3aa	CDR3nt
TRBJ2-3	TRBV24-1	NA	NA	CATSDPPTDTQYF	TGTGCCACCAGTGATCCTCCCACAGATACGCAGTATTTT
TRBJ2-5	TRBV18	NA	TRBD1	CASSPNSAGGQETQYF	TGTGCCAGCTCACCAAACTCCGCAGGGGGTCAAGAGACCCAGTACTTC
TRBJ2-7	TRBV4-3	once	NA	CANRGASYEQYF	TGCGCCAACCGTGGAGCAAGCTACGAGCAGTACTTC
TRBJ2-3	TRBV2	NA	TRBD2	CASSSGLGTDTQYF	TGTGCCAGCAGCTCGGGACTAGGAACAGATACGCAGTATTTT
TRBJ2-1	TRBV11-2	NA	NA	CASSPRGSYNEQFF	TGTGCCAGCAGCCCCAGGGGCTCCTACAATGAGCAGTTCTTC
TRBJ1-2	TRBV3-1/TRBV3-2	NA	TRBD1	CASSPPTGWGYGYTF	TGTGCCAGCAGCCCACCGACAGGGTGGGGATATGGCTACACCTTC
TRBJ1-2	TRBV18	NA	NA	CASSPRGYDGYTF	TGTGCCAGCTCACCACGAGGCTATGATGGCTACACCTTC
TRBJ1-2	TRBV10-2	NA	NA	CASRAGGDGYTF	TGCGCCAGCAGAGCAGGAGGTGATGGCTACACCTTC
TRBJ1-1	TRBV6-2/TRBV6-3	NA	NA	CASSFETGHKEAFF	TGTGCCAGCAGTTTCGAAACGGGACACAAAGAAGCTTTCTTT
TRBJ2-7	TRBV12-3/TRBV12-4	NA	NA	CASSLTGSYEQYF	TGTGCCAGCAGCTTGACAGGATCCTACGAGCAGTACTTC
TRBJ1-4	TRBV28	NA	NA	CASSPTGMAGPNEKLFF	TGTGCCAGCAGTCCGACCGGTATGGCAGGGCCTAATGAAAAACTGTTTTTT
TRBJ1-5	TRBV27	NA	NA	CASSSHRAIQSNQPQHF	TGTGCCAGCAGTTCTCACAGGGCTATACAATCAAATCAGCCCCAGCATTTT
TRBJ1-2	TRBV5-4	NA	TRBD1	CASSEPQGNGIYGYTF	TGTGCCAGCAGCGAACCACAGGGGAATGGGATCTATGGCTACACCTTC
TRBJ1-3	TRBV4-2	NA	NA	CASSGEASGNTIYF	TGTGCCAGCAGCGGGGAGGCCTCTGGAAACACCATATATTTT
TRBJ1-5	TRBV2	once	NA	CASSEERTREPQHF	TGTGCCAGCAGTGAAGAGAGGACTCGGGAGCCCCAGCATTTT
TRBJ1-5	TRBV6-1	NA	NA	CASSERVASPQHF	TGTGCCAGCAGTGAAAGAGTAGCATCACCCCAGCATTTT
TRBJ1-2	TRBV30	NA	TRBD1	CAWSARQGSDGYTF	TGTGCCTGGAGTGCCCGACAGGGGAGCGATGGCTACACCTTC
TRBJ2-5	TRBV18	NA	NA	CASSIRGQETQYF	TGTGCCAGCTCAATCCGGGGCCAAGAGACCCAGTACTTC
TRBJ2-5	TRBV11-2	NA	NA	CASSFGGIQETQYF	TGTGCCAGCAGCTTTGGAGGGATCCAAGAGACCCAGTACTTC
TRBJ1-5	TRBV28	NA	NA	CASSFFRSNQPQHF	TGTGCCAGCAGTTTTTTCCGGTCCAATCAGCCCCAGCATTTT
TRBJ1-1	TRBV5-1	NA	NA	CASSLFGSNTEAFF	TGCGCCAGCAGCTTGTTCGGTTCGAACACTGAAGCTTTCTTT
TRBJ2-1	TRBV5-4	NA	TRBD1	CASSSRGQGYDEQFF	TGTGCCAGCAGCTCCAGGGGACAGGGATATGATGAGCAGTTCTTC